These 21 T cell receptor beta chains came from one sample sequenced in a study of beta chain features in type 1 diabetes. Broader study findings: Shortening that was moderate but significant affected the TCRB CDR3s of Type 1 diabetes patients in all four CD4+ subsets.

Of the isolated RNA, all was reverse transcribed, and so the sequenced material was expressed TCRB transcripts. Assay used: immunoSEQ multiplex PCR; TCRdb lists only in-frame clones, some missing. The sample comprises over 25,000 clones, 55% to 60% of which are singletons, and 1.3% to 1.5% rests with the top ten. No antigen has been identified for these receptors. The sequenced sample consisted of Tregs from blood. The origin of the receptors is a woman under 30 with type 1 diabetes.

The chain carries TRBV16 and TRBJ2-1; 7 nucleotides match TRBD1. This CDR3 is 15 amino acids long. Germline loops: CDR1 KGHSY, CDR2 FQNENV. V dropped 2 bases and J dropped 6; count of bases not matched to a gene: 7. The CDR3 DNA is TGTGCCAGCAGCCAAGGTGGTGCAGGGGGCAATGAGCAGTTCTTC. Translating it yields CASSQGGAGGNEQFF.

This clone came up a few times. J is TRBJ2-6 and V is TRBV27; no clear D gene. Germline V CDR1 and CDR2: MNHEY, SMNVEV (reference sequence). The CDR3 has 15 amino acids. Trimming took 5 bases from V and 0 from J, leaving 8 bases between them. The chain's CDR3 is CASSPMSSGANVLTF. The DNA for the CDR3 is TGTGCCAGCAGTCCGATGAGCTCTGGGGCCAACGTCCTGACTTTC.

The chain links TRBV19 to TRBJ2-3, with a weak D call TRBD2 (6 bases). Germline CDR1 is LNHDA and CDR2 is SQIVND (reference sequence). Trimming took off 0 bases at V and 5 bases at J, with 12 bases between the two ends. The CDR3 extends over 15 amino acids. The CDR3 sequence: CASSIDGGILDTQYF. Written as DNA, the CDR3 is TGTGCCAGTAGTATAGACGGCGGGATCCTAGATACGCAGTATTTT.

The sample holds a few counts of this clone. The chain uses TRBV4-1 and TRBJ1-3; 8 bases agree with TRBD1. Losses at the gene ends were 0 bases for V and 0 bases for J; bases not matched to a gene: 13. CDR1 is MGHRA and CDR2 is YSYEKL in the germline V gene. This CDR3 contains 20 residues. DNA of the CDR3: TGCGCCAGCAGCCAAGAGAGAGGCGCGGACAGGGTTGGCTCTGGAAACACCATATATTTT. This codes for CASSQERGADRVGSGNTIYF.

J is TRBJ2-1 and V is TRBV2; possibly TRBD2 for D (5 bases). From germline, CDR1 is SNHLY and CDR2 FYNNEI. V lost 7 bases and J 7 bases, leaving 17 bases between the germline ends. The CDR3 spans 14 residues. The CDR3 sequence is CASKQRSGGNEQFF. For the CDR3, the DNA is TGTGCCAGCAAGCAGCGGAGCGGAGGTAATGAGCAGTTCTTC.

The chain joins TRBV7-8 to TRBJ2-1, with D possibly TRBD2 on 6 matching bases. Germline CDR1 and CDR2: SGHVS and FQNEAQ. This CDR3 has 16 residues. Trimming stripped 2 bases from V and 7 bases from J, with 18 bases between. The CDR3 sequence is CASSLSGGTVGNEQFF. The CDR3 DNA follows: TGTGCCAGCAGCTTATCAGGAGGGACCGTGGGGAATGAGCAGTTCTTC.

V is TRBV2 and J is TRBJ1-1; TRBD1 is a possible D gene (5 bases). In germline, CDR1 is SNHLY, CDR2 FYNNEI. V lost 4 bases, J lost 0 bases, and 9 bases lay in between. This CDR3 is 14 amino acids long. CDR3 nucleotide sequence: TGTGCCAGCAGTGTTGGGACTCTGAACACTGAAGCTTTCTTT. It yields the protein CASSVGTLNTEAFF. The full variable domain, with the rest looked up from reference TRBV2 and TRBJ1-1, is EPEVTQTPSHQVTQMGQEVILRCVPISNHLYFYWYRQILGQKVEFLVSFYNNEISEKSEIFDDQFSVERPDGSNFTLKIRSTKLEDSAMYFCASSVGTLNTEAFFGQGTRLTVV.

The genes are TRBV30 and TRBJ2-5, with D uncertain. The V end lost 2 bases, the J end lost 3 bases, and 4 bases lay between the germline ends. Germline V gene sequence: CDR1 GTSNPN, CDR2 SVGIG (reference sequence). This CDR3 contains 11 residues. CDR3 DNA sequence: TGTGCCTGGAGTCAGAAAGAGACCCAGTACTTC. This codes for CAWSQKETQYF.

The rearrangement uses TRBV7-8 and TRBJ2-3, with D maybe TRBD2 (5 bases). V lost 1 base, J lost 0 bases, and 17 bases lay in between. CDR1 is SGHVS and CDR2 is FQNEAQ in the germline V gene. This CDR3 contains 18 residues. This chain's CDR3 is CASSLGRGGGLSTDTQYF. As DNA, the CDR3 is TGTGCCAGCAGCTTAGGGCGTGGAGGCGGGCTGAGCACAGATACGCAGTATTTT.

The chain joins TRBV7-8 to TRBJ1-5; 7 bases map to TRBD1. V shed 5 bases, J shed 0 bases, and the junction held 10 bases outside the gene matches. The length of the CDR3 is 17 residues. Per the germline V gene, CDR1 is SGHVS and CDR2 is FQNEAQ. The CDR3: CASSEDRYYGSNQPQHF. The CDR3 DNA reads TGTGCCAGCAGCGAGGACAGGTACTACGGTAGCAATCAGCCCCAGCATTTT.

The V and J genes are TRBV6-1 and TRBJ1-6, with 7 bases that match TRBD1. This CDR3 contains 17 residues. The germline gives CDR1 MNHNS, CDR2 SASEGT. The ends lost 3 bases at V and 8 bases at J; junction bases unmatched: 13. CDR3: CASSEGFGAGGDSPLHF. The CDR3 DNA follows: TGTGCCAGCAGTGAGGGTTTTGGGGCAGGGGGAGATTCACCCCTCCACTTT.

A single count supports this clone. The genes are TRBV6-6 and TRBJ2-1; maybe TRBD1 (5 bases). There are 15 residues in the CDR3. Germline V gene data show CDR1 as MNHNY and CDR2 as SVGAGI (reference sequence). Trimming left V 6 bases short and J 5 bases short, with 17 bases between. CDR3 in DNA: TGTGCCAGCAGCCTCCAGGGTCCCGGTAACAATGAGCAGTTCTTC. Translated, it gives CASSLQGPGNNEQFF.

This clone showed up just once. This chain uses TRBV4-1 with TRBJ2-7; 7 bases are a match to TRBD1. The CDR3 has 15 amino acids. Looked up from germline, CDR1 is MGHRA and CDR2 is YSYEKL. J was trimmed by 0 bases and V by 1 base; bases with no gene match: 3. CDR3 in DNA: TGCGCCAGCAGCCAAGGGACAGGTGGCTCCTACGAGCAGTACTTC. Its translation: CASSQGTGGSYEQYF.

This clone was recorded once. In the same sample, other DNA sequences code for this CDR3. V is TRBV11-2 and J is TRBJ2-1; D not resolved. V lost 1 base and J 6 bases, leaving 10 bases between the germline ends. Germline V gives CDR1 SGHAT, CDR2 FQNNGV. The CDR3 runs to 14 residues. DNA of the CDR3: TGTGCCAGCAGCTTAGGCCGTGCGGCCAATGAGCAGTTCTTC. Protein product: CASSLGRAANEQFF.

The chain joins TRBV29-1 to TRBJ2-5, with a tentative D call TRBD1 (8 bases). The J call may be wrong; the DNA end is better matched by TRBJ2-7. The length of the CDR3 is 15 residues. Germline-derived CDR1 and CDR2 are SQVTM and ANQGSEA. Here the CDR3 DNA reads TGCAGCGTTGAGGCGGGGGCAGGGGGCTTCTACGAGCAGTACTTC. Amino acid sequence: CSVEAGAGGFYEQYF.

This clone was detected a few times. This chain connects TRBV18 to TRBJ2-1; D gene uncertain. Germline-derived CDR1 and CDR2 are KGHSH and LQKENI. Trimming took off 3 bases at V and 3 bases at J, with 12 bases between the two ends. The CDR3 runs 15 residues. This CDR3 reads CASSPQTNLYNEQFF. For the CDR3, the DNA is TGTGCCAGCTCACCCCAAACTAACCTCTACAATGAGCAGTTCTTC. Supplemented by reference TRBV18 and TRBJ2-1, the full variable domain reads NAGVMQNPRHLVRRRGQEARLRCSPMKGHSHVYWYRQLPEEGLKFMVYLQKENIIDESGMPKERFSAEFPKEGPSILRIQQVVRGDSAAYFCASSPQTNLYNEQFFGPGTRLTVL.

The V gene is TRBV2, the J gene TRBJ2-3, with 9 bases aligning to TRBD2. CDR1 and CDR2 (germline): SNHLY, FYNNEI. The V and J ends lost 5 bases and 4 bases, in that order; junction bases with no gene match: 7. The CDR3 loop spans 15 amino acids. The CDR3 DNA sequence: TGTGCCAGCAGTCCCTCGCGCGGGAGGGCAGATACGCAGTATTTT. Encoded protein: CASSPSRGRADTQYF.

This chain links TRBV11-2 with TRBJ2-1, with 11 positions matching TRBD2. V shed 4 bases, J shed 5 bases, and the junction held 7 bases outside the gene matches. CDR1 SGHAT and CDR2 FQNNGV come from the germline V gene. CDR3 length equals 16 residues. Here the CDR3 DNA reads TGTGCCAGCAGCTCCGGGACTAGCGGAGGGAACAATGAGCAGTTCTTC. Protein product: CASSSGTSGGNNEQFF.

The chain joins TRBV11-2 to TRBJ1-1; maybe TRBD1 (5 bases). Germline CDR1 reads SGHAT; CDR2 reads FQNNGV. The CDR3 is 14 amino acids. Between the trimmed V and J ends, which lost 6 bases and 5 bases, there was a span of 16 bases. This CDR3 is CASRGVWGLTEAFF. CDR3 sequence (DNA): TGTGCCAGCAGAGGGGTCTGGGGCTTAACTGAAGCTTTCTTT.

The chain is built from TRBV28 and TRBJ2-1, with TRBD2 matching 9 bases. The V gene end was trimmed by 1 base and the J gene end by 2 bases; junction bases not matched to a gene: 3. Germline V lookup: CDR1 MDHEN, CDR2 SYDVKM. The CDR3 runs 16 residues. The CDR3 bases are TGTGCCAGCAGTTTATCGGGCGGGGGGGCCTACAATGAGCAGTTCTTC. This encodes CASSLSGGGAYNEQFF.

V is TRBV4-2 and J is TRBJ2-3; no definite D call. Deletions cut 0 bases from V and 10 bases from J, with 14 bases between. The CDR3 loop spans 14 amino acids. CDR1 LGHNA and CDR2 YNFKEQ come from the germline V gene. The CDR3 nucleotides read TGTGCCAGCAGCCAAGAAAGTTCCCCAACTCCGCAGTATTTT. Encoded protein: CASSQESSPTPQYF.